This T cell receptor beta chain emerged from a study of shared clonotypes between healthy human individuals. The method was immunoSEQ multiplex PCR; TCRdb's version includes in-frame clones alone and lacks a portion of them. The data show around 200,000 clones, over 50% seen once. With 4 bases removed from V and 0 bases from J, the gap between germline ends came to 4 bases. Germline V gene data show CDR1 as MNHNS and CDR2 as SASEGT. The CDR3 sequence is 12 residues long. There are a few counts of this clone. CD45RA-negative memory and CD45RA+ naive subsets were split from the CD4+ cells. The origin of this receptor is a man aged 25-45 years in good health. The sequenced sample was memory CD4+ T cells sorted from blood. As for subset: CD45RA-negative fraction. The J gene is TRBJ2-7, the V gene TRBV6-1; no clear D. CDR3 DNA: TGTGCCAGCAGTGTACCCTCCTACGAGCAGTACTTC. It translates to CASSVPSYEQYF.